This T cell receptor (beta chain) was retrieved from a study of T cell repertoires in cytomegalovirus infection. Germline V gene lookup returns CDR1 MNHEY and CDR2 SMNVEV (reference sequence). The ends lost 0 bases at V and 5 bases at J; junction bases unmatched: 3. The CDR3 contains 14 residues. TCRdb analysed the reads with MiXCR anew, one entry per CDR3 protein. The table shows about 83,000 distinct CDR3 sequences, with more than 20% occurring only once. In this sample, this clonotype turned up a few times. Its antigen is not known. The TCR originated in a human donor in good health (CMV status not recorded). Some clones in this sample may be carry-over from other donors' samples. This sequence joins TRBV27 and TRBJ2-5, with 7 nucleotides matching TRBD2. The input for sequencing was CD8+ T cells from cultured PBMCs, taken from culture after CMV antigen stimulation. The CDR3 here is CASSLSSGGETQYF. DNA for the CDR3: TGTGCCAGCAGTTTATCTTCCGGGGGGGAGACCCAGTACTTC.